This is a list of T cell receptor beta chains from one sample in a study of OX40 agonist ivuxolimab in advanced cancers. Measured with immunoSEQ multiplex PCR; TCRdb has only the in-frame clones, and not every one. The sample holds roughly 66,000 clones; approximately 90% are singletons and the top ten take approximately 1.2%. The material sequenced was CD4+ or CD8+ T cells sorted from blood, taken in a trial of the OX40 agonist ivuxolimab. Receptors originate from an adult with an advanced solid tumor such as melanoma, head and neck, liver or kidney cancer. Each CDR3 is given with its conserved first and last residue. D genes are given only for firm matches. Clone size, where shown, is once, few, many, or a class for clones that have expanded.

J gene,V gene,clone size,D gene,CDR3 protein,CDR3 DNA
TRBJ2-3,TRBV4-3,NA,NA,CASSQDGTYNTDTQYF,TGCGCCAGCAGCCAAGACGGGACTTACAACACAGATACGCAGTATTTT
TRBJ1-5,TRBV19,NA,TRBD1,CASRIGTGRFDQPQHF,TGTGCCAGTAGGATCGGGACAGGGAGATTCGATCAGCCCCAGCATTTT
TRBJ2-1,TRBV11-2,NA,NA,CASSEQGVFSNEQFF,TGTGCCAGCAGCGAACAGGGAGTCTTCAGTAATGAGCAGTTCTTC
TRBJ2-7,TRBV12-5,NA,TRBD1,CASAPGTGHDYEQYF,TGTGCTAGTGCCCCCGGGACAGGGCACGACTACGAGCAGTACTTC
TRBJ1-5,TRBV5-4,NA,NA,CASSSTTGTYSNQPQHF,TGTGCCAGCAGCTCTACCACCGGGACATATAGCAATCAGCCCCAGCATTTT
TRBJ1-6,TRBV4-3,NA,NA,CASSQEGPNNSPLHF,TGCGCCAGCAGCCAAGAAGGTCCCAATAATTCACCCCTCCACTTT
TRBJ2-7,TRBV5-1,NA,TRBD2,CASSLGLAGTSSSYEQYF,TGCGCCAGCAGCTTGGGACTAGCGGGGACCTCGAGCTCCTACGAGCAGTACTTC
TRBJ2-3,TRBV19,NA,NA,CASSPRGRADTDTQYF,TGTGCCAGTAGCCCAAGGGGACGAGCCGACACAGATACGCAGTATTTT
TRBJ2-3,TRBV5-1,once,NA,CASSLVLAGAHPSTDTQYF,TGCGCCAGCAGCTTGGTTTTGGCGGGGGCCCACCCGAGCACAGATACGCAGTATTTT
TRBJ2-1,TRBV5-8,NA,NA,CASSAHLPRGNEQFF,TGTGCCAGCAGCGCACATCTCCCGAGGGGGAATGAGCAGTTCTTC
TRBJ2-7,TRBV9,NA,TRBD2,CASSVGTSGYEQYF,TGTGCCAGCAGCGTAGGGACTAGCGGATACGAGCAGTACTTC
TRBJ1-4,TRBV19,NA,NA,CATKPRAGLNEKLFF,TGTGCTACAAAACCGCGAGCGGGCCTTAATGAAAAACTGTTTTTT
TRBJ1-1,TRBV28,NA,NA,CASTEGGTLTEAFF,TGTGCCAGCACCGAGGGGGGGACTCTCACTGAAGCTTTCTTT
TRBJ2-1,TRBV30,few,NA,CAWSVHNEQFF,TGTGCCTGGAGTGTACATAATGAGCAGTTCTTC
TRBJ1-5,TRBV28,few,NA,CASSPLSQPQHF,TGTGCCAGCAGTCCTCTCTCTCAGCCCCAGCATTTT
TRBJ2-7,TRBV7-8,once,NA,CASSSRVSSYEQYF,TGTGCCAGCAGCTCCAGGGTAAGCTCCTACGAGCAGTACTTC
TRBJ1-1,TRBV5-1,NA,NA,CASSQQGFTEAFF,TGCGCCAGCAGCCAGCAGGGGTTCACTGAAGCTTTCTTT
TRBJ2-7,TRBV15,NA,NA,CATSREGGTYEQYF,TGTGCCACCAGCAGAGAAGGCGGGACCTACGAGCAGTACTTC
TRBJ1-1,TRBV7-9,once,TRBD1,CASSFTGAAEAFF,TGTGCCAGCAGCTTTACAGGGGCCGCTGAAGCTTTCTTT
TRBJ2-5,TRBV5-6,NA,TRBD2,CASSPGGFGGGPRETQYF,TGTGCCAGCAGCCCTGGTGGATTTGGGGGAGGGCCCCGAGAGACCCAGTACTTC
TRBJ2-3,TRBV9,NA,NA,CASSVASTATDTQYF,TGTGCCAGCAGCGTAGCTTCTACTGCCACAGATACGCAGTATTTT
TRBJ2-3,TRBV30,NA,TRBD1,CAWSLRQGWNTQYF,TGTGCCTGGAGTTTAAGACAGGGGTGGAATACGCAGTATTTT
TRBJ2-7,TRBV2,NA,NA,CASEDYRAYEQYF,TGTGCCAGCGAGGACTACAGGGCTTACGAGCAGTACTTC
TRBJ2-1,TRBV19,NA,NA,CASSTLVGAYNEQFF,TGTGCCAGTAGTACCTTGGTCGGGGCCTACAATGAGCAGTTCTTC
TRBJ1-5,TRBV5-8,NA,NA,CASSSGKDQPQHF,TGTGCCAGCAGCTCGGGGAAGGACCAGCCCCAGCATTTT